Listed here are 19 T cell receptor beta chains from one sample, sequenced in a study of blood T cell repertoires in COVID-19. Repertoires were generated with immunoSEQ multiplex PCR, while TCRdb's copy carries only in-frame clones and drops some. The table lists hundreds of thousands of clones, roughly 80% of them singletons. The source material was peripheral blood. The receptors come from a woman of 80 years or more with active or convalescent COVID-19.

The chain couples TRBV21-1 to TRBJ1-2; no DNA check was done on the table's D call, TRBD1. TRBV21-1 is noted as a pseudogene. This CDR3 is built from 15 residues. The CDR3 DNA follows: TGTGCCAGCAGCAAAAGACAGACTTATAACTATGGCTACACCTTC. It translates to CASSKRQTYNYGYTF.

This chain connects TRBV7-3 to TRBJ2-1, with a tentative D call TRBD2 (5 bases). Germline V lookup: CDR1 SGHTA, CDR2 FQGTGA. The V gene lost 1 base and the J gene lost 10 bases, with 11 bases spanning the gap. The CDR3 contains 13 residues. CDR3 coding DNA: TGTGCCAGCAGCTTAAACTTCGGCGGGGAGCAGTTCTTC. Amino acid sequence: CASSLNFGGEQFF.

In this sample, this clone turned up a few times. The rearrangement uses TRBV7-2 and TRBJ1-6; maybe TRBD1 (6 bases). CDR3 size: 14 residues. V lost 3 bases and J lost 7, with 10 bases in between. The germline V gene encodes CDR1 SGHTA and CDR2 FQGNSA. This CDR3 is CASSLSGQNSPLHF. The CDR3 DNA reads as TGTGCCAGCAGCTTGTCCGGACAGAATTCACCCCTCCACTTT.

The genes are TRBV7-9 and TRBJ1-4; 8 nucleotides line up with TRBD1. The CDR3 spans 13 residues. Germline V gives CDR1 SEHNR, CDR2 FQNEAQ (reference sequence). V lost 4 bases and J lost 10; bases outside the gene matches: 5. CDR3 region: CASSWGQAGKLFF. CDR3 DNA sequence: TGTGCCAGCAGCTGGGGACAGGCGGGAAAACTGTTTTTT.

This sequence joins TRBV11-3 and TRBJ2-2, with 7 bases fitting TRBD1. Germline V lookup: CDR1 SGHNT, CDR2 YENEEA. The CDR3 spans 14 residues. With 5 bases clipped from V and 4 bases from J, the junction kept 4 bases outside the gene matches. The DNA for the CDR3 is TGTGCCAGCAGCACGGACAGGATCACCGGGGAGCTGTTTTTT. Its protein product is CASSTDRITGELFF. Combining the CDR3 with reference TRBV11-3 and TRBJ2-2 gives the whole variable domain EAGVVQSPRYKIIEKKQPVAFWCNPISGHNTLYWYLQNLGQGPELLIRYENEEAVDDSQLPKDRFSAERLKGVDSTLKIQPAELGDSAVYLCASSTDRITGELFFGEGSRLTVL.

V and J are TRBV3-1 (or the pseudogene TRBV3-2) and TRBJ2-2, with D uncertain. CDR1 LGHDT and CDR2 YNNKEL come from the germline V gene (reference sequence). This CDR3 region has 14 residues. Trimming cost V 4 bases and J 9 bases, with 15 bases left between them. The CDR3 nucleotides read TGTGCCAGCAGCCCCCTAAGATCGAACCGGGAGCTGTTTTTT. This encodes CASSPLRSNRELFF.

This sequence joins TRBV2 and TRBJ2-5, with TRBD1 identical over 8 bases. The CDR3 consists of 13 residues. Looked up from germline, CDR1 is SNHLY and CDR2 is FYNNEI. The CDR3, as DNA: TGTGCTATACAGGGGGTCTATCAAGAGACCCAGTACTTC. Translated, it gives CAIQGVYQETQYF.

CDR3 sequence (DNA): TGCGCCAGCAGCTCCCGGGACAGGGGGTTGGATGAGCAGTTCTTC. As protein: CASSSRDRGLDEQFF. This chain connects TRBV4-3 to TRBJ2-1, with 11 bases lining up with TRBD1. Germline trimming cut 5 bases from V and 8 bases from J; bases unmatched to any gene: 8. The CDR3 covers 15 residues. Germline values: CDR1 LGHNA, CDR2 YSLEER.

This clone was counted between two and nine times. This sequence joins TRBV10-3 and TRBJ1-1, with unresolved D. The CDR3 covers 12 residues. CDR1 is ENHRY and CDR2 is SYGVKD in the germline V gene. Trimming cost V 6 bases and J 1 base, with 6 bases left between them. In nucleotides, the CDR3 is TGTGCCATCAGAACACAGAACACTGAAGCTTTCTTT. This encodes CAIRTQNTEAFF.

V is TRBV3-1 (or the pseudogene TRBV3-2) and J is TRBJ1-5, with D maybe TRBD1 (6 bases). Per germline, CDR1 LGHDT and CDR2 YNNKEL (reference sequence). With 0 bases removed from V and 4 bases from J, the gap between germline ends came to 16 bases. The CDR3 covers 17 residues. The CDR3 DNA sequence: TGTGCCAGCAGCCAAGATAGGCGGGGGCCCCTTAATCAGCCCCAGCATTTT. Residues: CASSQDRRGPLNQPQHF.

The chain combines TRBV7-2 with TRBJ2-7, with TRBD2 matching over 7 bases. The CDR3 has 14 residues. Germline CDR1 reads SGHTA; CDR2 reads FQGNSA. V shed 3 bases and J 7 bases; nucleotides not matched to a gene: 9. The CDR3 region has the DNA TGTGCCAGCAGCTTCGCGCGGGAGAAGAATGAGCAGTACTTC. It translates to CASSFAREKNEQYF.

The rearrangement joins TRBV7-2 to TRBJ1-1; perhaps TRBD1 as D (6 bases). The CDR3 has 13 amino acids. The ends were cut back, 2 bases at V and 8 bases at J, with 12 bases in the middle. Germline loops: CDR1 SGHTA, CDR2 FQGNSA. In nucleotides, the CDR3 is TGTGCCAGCAGCTTAACGGACAGTGTCGAAGCTTTCTTT. Its protein is CASSLTDSVEAFF.

V usage is TRBV6-4 and J usage is TRBJ1-2; 8 bases line up with TRBD1. CDR3 length equals 13 residues. CDR1 MRHNA and CDR2 SNTAGT come from the germline V gene. Trimming took 6 bases from V and 6 from J; bases not matched to a gene: 6. The CDR3 coding sequence is TGTGCCAGCAGCCAAACAGGGGGTAATGGCTACACCTTC. Translated, it gives CASSQTGGNGYTF.

V and J are TRBV28 and TRBJ1-1; D may be TRBD1 (6 bases). CDR1 and CDR2 (germline): MDHEN, SYDVKM. CDR3 size: 14 residues. The V end was cut by 6 bases, the J end by 0 bases, with 11 bases between. DNA of the CDR3: TGTGCCAGCAGGCCCGGACAGCTGAACACTGAAGCTTTCTTT. This translates into CASRPGQLNTEAFF.

The chain couples TRBV5-1 to TRBJ2-7; TRBD1 is a possible D gene (6 bases). Germline assignment: CDR1 SGHRS and CDR2 YFSETQ. The CDR3 contains 14 residues. Between the trimmed V and J ends, which lost 5 bases and 3 bases, there was a span of 15 bases. CDR3 bases: TGCGCCAGCAGACCTTCCGGGACACACTACGAGCAGTACTTC. It specifies CASRPSGTHYEQYF. The full variable domain, rest sourced from reference TRBV5-1 and TRBJ2-7, is KAGVTQTPRYLIKTRGQQVTLSCSPISGHRSVSWYQQTPGQGLQFLFEYFSETQRNKGNFPGRFSGRQFSNSRSEMNVSTLELGDSALYLCASRPSGTHYEQYFGPGTRLTVT.

This clone appeared a few times. V and J are TRBV7-4 and TRBJ1-3; 8 bases are shared with TRBD1. Germline V gene data show CDR1 as SGHVT and CDR2 as SQSDAQ. The CDR3 is 17 residues long. V was pared by 1 base and J by 8 bases, with 13 bases of the junction left unmatched. The CDR3: CASSLDTDRVSLDTIYF. The CDR3 coding sequence is TGTGCCAGCAGCTTAGATACGGACAGGGTCTCGTTGGACACCATATATTTT.

The chain has TRBV9 and TRBJ1-1; 10 bases match TRBD1. This CDR3 comprises 15 residues. The germline V gene has CDR1 SGDLS and CDR2 YYNGEE. With 0 bases clipped from V and 4 bases from J, the junction kept 3 bases outside the gene matches. CDR3 DNA: TGTGCCAGCAGCGTAGTAGGGACAGGGGCCACTGAAGCTTTCTTT. Its translation is CASSVVGTGATEAFF.

The chain is built from TRBV7-2 and TRBJ2-6; 7 bases map to TRBD1. The germline V gene encodes CDR1 SGHTA and CDR2 FQGNSA. The CDR3 is 16 amino acids. J gave up 2 bases and V 7 bases, and 8 bases lay outside the gene matches. This CDR3 is CASNSPGQAGANVLTF. The CDR3 DNA sequence: TGTGCCAGCAACTCCCCCGGACAGGCTGGGGCCAACGTCCTGACTTTC.

This clone was recorded once. The chain recombines TRBV5-4 with TRBJ1-2; D is ambiguous. The V end was cut by 1 base, the J end by 2 bases, with 9 bases between. CDR1 SGHNT and CDR2 YYREEE come from the germline V gene (reference sequence). This CDR3 contains 14 residues. CDR3 coding DNA: TGTGCCAGCAGCTTGTCGATACAGAACTATGGCTACACCTTC. Protein sequence: CASSLSIQNYGYTF.